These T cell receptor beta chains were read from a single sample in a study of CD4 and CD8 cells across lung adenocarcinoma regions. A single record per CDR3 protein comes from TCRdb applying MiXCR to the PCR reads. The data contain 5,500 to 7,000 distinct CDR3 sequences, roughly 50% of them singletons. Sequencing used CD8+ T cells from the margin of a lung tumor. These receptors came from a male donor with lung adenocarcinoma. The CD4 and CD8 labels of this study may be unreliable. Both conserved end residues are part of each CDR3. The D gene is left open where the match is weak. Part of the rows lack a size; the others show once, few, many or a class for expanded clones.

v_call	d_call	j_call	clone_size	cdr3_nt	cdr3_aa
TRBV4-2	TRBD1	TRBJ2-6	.	TGTGCCAGCAGCCAGCAGGGACAGTCCGGGGCCAACGTCCTGACTTTC	CASSQQGQSGANVLTF
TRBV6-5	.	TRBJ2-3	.	TGTGCCAGCAGTTACGGGGCAACAGATACGCAGTATTTT	CASSYGATDTQYF
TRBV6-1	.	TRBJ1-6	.	TGTGCCAGCAGTGAACTGATTTATAATTCACCCCTCCACTTT	CASSELIYNSPLHF
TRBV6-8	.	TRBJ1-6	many	TGTGCCAGCAGCCCCGACGGCCTTATAACCCTCCACTTT	CASSPDGLITLHF
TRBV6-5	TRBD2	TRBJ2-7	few	TGTGCCAGCAGTCACCAGACTAGCGGGTACTACGAGCAGTACTTC	CASSHQTSGYYEQYF
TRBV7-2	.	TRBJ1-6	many	TGTGCCAGCAGCCCCCTATCGGCCAATTCACCCCTCCACTTT	CASSPLSANSPLHF
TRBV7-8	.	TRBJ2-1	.	TGTGCCAGCTCTCCCCAAACGAGGGGTCATGAGCAGTTCTTC	CASSPQTRGHEQFF
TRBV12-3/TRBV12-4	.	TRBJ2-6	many	TGTGCCAGCACCCTTCACGCACGTGGGGCCAACGTCCTGACTTTC	CASTLHARGANVLTF
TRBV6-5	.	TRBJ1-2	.	TGTGCCAGCAGTTACGGGGGGCCAGCGGGCTACACCTTC	CASSYGGPAGYTF
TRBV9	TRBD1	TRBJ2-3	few	TGTGCCAGCAACGGACAGGGGTTAGATACGCAGTATTTT	CASNGQGLDTQYF
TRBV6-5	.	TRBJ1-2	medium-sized	TGTGCCAGCAGTTTTGGCCCCGGATCCTCCTATGGCTACACCTTC	CASSFGPGSSYGYTF
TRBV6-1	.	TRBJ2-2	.	TGTGCCAGCAGTAAGAAGGGGGGGACAGACACCGGGGAGCTGTTTTTT	CASSKKGGTDTGELFF
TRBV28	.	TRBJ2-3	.	TGTGCCAGCAGTTCCGGATCTACTTCCACAGATACGCAGTATTTT	CASSSGSTSTDTQYF
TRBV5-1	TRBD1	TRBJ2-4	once	TGCGCCAGCAGGGGCGTCGGGACAGGTGACCAAGACATTCAGTACTTC	CASRGVGTGDQDIQYF
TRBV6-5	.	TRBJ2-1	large	TGTGCCAGCGGGGACTATGAGCAGTTCTTC	CASGDYEQFF
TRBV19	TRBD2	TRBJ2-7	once	TGTGCCAGTAGTATTATGGGCGGGAGGGCCATCGAGCAGTACTTC	CASSIMGGRAIEQYF
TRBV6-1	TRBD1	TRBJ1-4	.	TGTGCCAGCAACCGACGGGGAGGGGGCGGGCGCCAGGATGAAAAACTGTTTTTT	CASNRRGGGGRQDEKLFF
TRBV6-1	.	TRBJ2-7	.	TGTGCCAGCAGTGAAGCGTCGGGGATATACGAGCAGTACTTC	CASSEASGIYEQYF
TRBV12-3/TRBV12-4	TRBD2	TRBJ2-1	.	TGTGCCAGCAGTTTAATAGCGGGATCGTGGGACAATGAGCAGTTCTTC	CASSLIAGSWDNEQFF
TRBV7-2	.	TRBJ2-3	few	TGTGCCAGCAGCCCTAGGTACGGCGGGAACACAGATACGCAGTATTTT	CASSPRYGGNTDTQYF
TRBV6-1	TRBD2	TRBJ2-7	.	TGTGCCAGCAGGGGTTGGACTAGCGGGAGCTCCTACGAGCAGTACTTC	CASRGWTSGSSYEQYF
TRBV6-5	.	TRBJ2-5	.	TGTGCCAGCAGTTACCAACAAGGGAGAGAGACCCAGTACTTC	CASSYQQGRETQYF
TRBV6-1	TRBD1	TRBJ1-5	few	TGTGCCAGCAGCCCCTCAGACAGGGATGATCAGCCCCAGCATTTT	CASSPSDRDDQPQHF
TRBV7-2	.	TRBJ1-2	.	TGTGCCAGCAGCTTAGGGGCCGGGAACTATGGCTACACCTTC	CASSLGAGNYGYTF
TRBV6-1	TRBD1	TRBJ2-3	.	TGTGCCAGCACTCGACAGGGGATCGCCACAGATACGCAGTATTTT	CASTRQGIATDTQYF
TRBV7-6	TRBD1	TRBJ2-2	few	TGTGCCAGCAGCTTAGAGACAGGGTCGGGCGCTAACACCGGGGAGCTGTTTTTT	CASSLETGSGANTGELFF
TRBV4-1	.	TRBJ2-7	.	TGCGCCAACAGCCAAGAGCCCGGGACGGTTACCTACGAGCAGTACTTC	CANSQEPGTVTYEQYF
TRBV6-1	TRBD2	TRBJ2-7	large	TGTGCCAGCAGTAAAACTAGCGGGGGGGCCGTTTACGAGCAGTACTTC	CASSKTSGGAVYEQYF
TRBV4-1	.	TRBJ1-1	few	TGCGCCAGCAGCCAAGATGAACAGCTAGTTGGAGCTTTCTTT	CASSQDEQLVGAFF
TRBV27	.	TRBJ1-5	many	TGTGCCAGCAGAATTAACAGCTTCTCCAATCAGCCCCAGCATTTT	CASRINSFSNQPQHF
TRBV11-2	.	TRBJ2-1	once	TGTGCCACCGAGACAGATTACAATGAGCAGTTCTTC	CATETDYNEQFF
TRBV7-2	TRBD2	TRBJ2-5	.	TGTGCCAGCAGCTTTCCTAGCGGGAGCTCCTACAATGAGCAGTACTTC	CASSFPSGSSYNEQYF
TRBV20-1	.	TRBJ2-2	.	TGCAGTGCTAGAGATAATGTGAGGGACCCGAACACCGGGGAGCTGTTTTTT	CSARDNVRDPNTGELFF
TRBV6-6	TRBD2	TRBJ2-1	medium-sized	TGTGCCAGCAGTCCCCGGGGTAGCGGGGGGGCCTACAATGAGCAGTTCTTC	CASSPRGSGGAYNEQFF
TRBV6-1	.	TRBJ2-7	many	TGTGCCAGCAATGGTTTGGACACCCGGTGGAACGAGCAGTACTTC	CASNGLDTRWNEQYF
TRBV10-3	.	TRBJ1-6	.	TGTGCCATCAGGGAGACATATGATAATTCACCCCTCCACTTT	CAIRETYDNSPLHF
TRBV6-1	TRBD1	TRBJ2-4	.	TGTGCCAGTGGAAGGGGGCGCGCCAAAAACATTCAGTACTTC	CASGRGRAKNIQYF
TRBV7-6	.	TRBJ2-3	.	TGTGCGGGGCGCTTAGTCAAAAACATGCAGTATTTC	CAGRLVKNMQYF
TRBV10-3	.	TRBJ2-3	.	TGTGCCCTGGGCCTCCAGGCGGTGAGCACAGATACGCAGTATTTT	CALGLQAVSTDTQYF
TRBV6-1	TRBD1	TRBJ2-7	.	TGTGCCAGCAGCAGGGGGTCTGAAAACGAGCAGTACTTC	CASSRGSENEQYF
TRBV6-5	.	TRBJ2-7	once	TGTGCCAGCAGTTACTCGAATCCAGCACGGTCCTACGAGCAGTACTTC	CASSYSNPARSYEQYF
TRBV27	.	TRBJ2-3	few	TGTGCCAGCAGTTTAAGGTACTCCGGAGATACGCAGTATTTT	CASSLRYSGDTQYF
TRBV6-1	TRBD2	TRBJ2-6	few	TGTGCCACCGACGCGGGGGCTGGGGCCAACGTCCTGACTTTC	CATDAGAGANVLTF
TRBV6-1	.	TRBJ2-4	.	TGTGCCAGCGTGTCGGGAGTGGGAAGCAAAAACATTCAGTATTTC	CASVSGVGSKNIQYF
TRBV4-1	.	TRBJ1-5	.	TGCGCCAGCAGCTTGAACTTAGGGAGCAATCAGCCCCAGCATTTT	CASSLNLGSNQPQHF
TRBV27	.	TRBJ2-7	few	TGTGCCAGCAGCTCCCAAAGCGGCTACGAGCAGTACTTC	CASSSQSGYEQYF
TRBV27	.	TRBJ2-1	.	TGTGCCAGCAGTTTAGACACTGTCCCCTACAATGAGCAGTTCTTC	CASSLDTVPYNEQFF
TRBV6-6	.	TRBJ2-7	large	TGTGCCAGCAGCCGAATATACGAGCAGTACTTC	CASSRIYEQYF
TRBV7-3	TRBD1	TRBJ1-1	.	TGTGCCAGCAGCTTAAGGGCTCAGGGGGCAAGGTTAAGGTCTGAAGCTTTCTTT	CASSLRAQGARLRSEAFF
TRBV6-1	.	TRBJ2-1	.	TGTGCCAGCAACAGCGGCCGAGGCTTCCACAATGAGCAGTTCTTC	CASNSGRGFHNEQFF
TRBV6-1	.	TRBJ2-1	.	TGTGCCAGCAGTGAAGCGGGAGGGGGCTCCTACAATGAGCAGTTCTTC	CASSEAGGGSYNEQFF
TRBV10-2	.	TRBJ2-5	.	TGCGCCAGCAGTGAGTCGATGTTGGGACGCCGCCCGGAGGGGGAGACCCAGTACTTC	CASSESMLGRRPEGETQYF
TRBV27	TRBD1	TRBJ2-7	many	TGTGCCAGCAGCAACAGGGGGTGGGCTGACGAGCAGTACTTC	CASSNRGWADEQYF
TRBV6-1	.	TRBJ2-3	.	TGTGCCAGCTTGATGAGGAGTTCAACAGATACGCAGTATTTT	CASLMRSSTDTQYF
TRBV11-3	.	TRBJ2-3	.	TGTGCCAGCACCGGACCGGGTACAGAGACCCAGTATTTT	CASTGPGTETQYF
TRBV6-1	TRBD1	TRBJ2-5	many	TGTGCCAGCAGTGTGGGGGACAGGGGGCTTTCATCAACGCCGGAGACCCAGTACTTC	CASSVGDRGLSSTPETQYF
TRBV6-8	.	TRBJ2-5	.	TGTGCCAGCAGTTATCCGGGACTGTTCTTC	CASSYPGLFF
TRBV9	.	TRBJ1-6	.	TGTGCCAGCAGCCAGTGGGGGGACCTTAATTCACCCCTCCACTTT	CASSQWGDLNSPLHF
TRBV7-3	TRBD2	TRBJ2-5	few	TGTGCCAGCAGCTTAATGGGGGGGGGCGGGAGGGCCGGTGGTGTCCAAGAGACCCAGTACTTC	CASSLMGGGGRAGGVQETQYF